The source of this T cell receptor (beta chain) is a study of TIL therapy for anti-PD-1-resistant metastatic lung cancer. Study-level background: Median patient age was almost 55, ranging about 38-80 years. Findings and caveats of the study: Patients were highly selected, enriched for treatment-naive, never-smoker and oncogene-addicted cases.

With regard to this clone: Antigen: not known.

The immunoSEQ assay was v3. Survey-level samples got 1.5 million to 2.5 million read pairs; deep-level samples got about 5-6 million. Here immunoSEQ multiplex PCR was the method, and the copy in TCRdb shows in-frame clones only, minus some. The data hold tens of thousands of clones, with around four fifths observed a single time. Time point denoted: pre-treatment sample, taken before nivolumab and TIL therapy. Germline values: CDR1 MNHNS, CDR2 SASEGT. V was shortened by 0 bases and J by 11 bases, with 13 bases between the two germline ends. The CDR3 is made up of 13 amino acids. The V call is TRBV6-1, the J call TRBJ1-1; D ambiguous. Sequencing was performed on blood, taken at baseline. This receptor was obtained from a person aged 25-85 years with non-small cell lung cancer. The CDR3 loop is CASSEAPEHKAFF. The CDR3 DNA sequence: TGTGCCAGCAGTGAAGCGCCGGAACATAAGGCTTTCTTT.